The next 10 T cell receptor beta chains were all read from a single sample in a study of T cell responses to AZD1222 COVID-19 vaccine. Sequencing was performed with immunoSEQ multiplex PCR; in TCRdb, only in-frame clones are kept and a portion is missing. Of about 120,000 clones listed, roughly 90% are singletons. Sequencing used peripheral blood, obtained on day 0 of AZD1222 vaccination. Receptors originate from an adult in good health.

The count of this clone is one. The chain links TRBV19 to TRBJ2-7; TRBD2 agrees at 8 bases. The germline CDR1 and CDR2 sequences are LNHDA and SQIVND (reference sequence). The CDR3 runs to 15 residues. Germline trimming cut 5 bases from V and 5 bases from J; bases unmatched to any gene: 11. The CDR3 protein is CASSAQSGSHNEQYF. In DNA, the CDR3 is TGTGCCAGTAGTGCCCAGAGCGGGAGTCACAACGAGCAGTACTTC.

The chain links TRBV4-1 to TRBJ2-1; 13 positions agree with TRBD2. The germline CDR1 and CDR2 sequences are MGHRA and YSYEKL. The V and J ends lost 3 bases and 3 bases, in that order; junction bases with no gene match: 11. The CDR3 is 19 residues long. The CDR3 DNA reads TGCGCCAGCAGCCATCCCACTGGACTAGCGGGAGTAAACTACAATGAGCAGTTCTTC. Its translation: CASSHPTGLAGVNYNEQFF.

V and J are TRBV6-2 or TRBV6-3 and TRBJ2-7, with D perhaps matching TRBD1 or TRBD2 (5 bases each). Deletions cut 2 bases from V and 2 bases from J, with 13 bases between. The CDR3 runs to 15 residues. The germline V gene encodes CDR1 MNHEY and CDR2 SVGEGT. The chain's CDR3 is CASSYPRDLTYEQYF. CDR3 DNA: TGTGCCAGCAGTTACCCCCGGGACCTAACCTACGAGCAGTACTTC.

This clone was observed once. The chain combines TRBV19 with TRBJ1-5; D remains unclear. V gave up 5 bases and J gave up 2 bases, with 10 bases separating them. This CDR3 has 14 residues. The germline CDR1 and CDR2 sequences are LNHDA and SQIVND (reference sequence). The CDR3 sequence: CASSSTGGNQPQHF. The CDR3 DNA reads TGTGCCAGTAGTTCTACCGGGGGCAATCAGCCCCAGCATTTT.

This clone was recorded only once. V is TRBV27 and J is TRBJ2-7, with 7 bases aligning to TRBD2. Trimming removed 5 bases from V and 3 bases from J; junction bases left unmatched: 7. CDR3 length: 14 amino acids. Germline values: CDR1 MNHEY, CDR2 SMNVEV (reference sequence). The DNA of the CDR3 is TGTGCCAGCAGTCCCCTCGGACTAGTCTACGAGCAGTACTTC. It encodes CASSPLGLVYEQYF.

This clone was detected only a few times. V usage is TRBV4-2 and J usage is TRBJ2-6; D uncertain. The V end was cut by 1 base, the J end by 1 base, with 5 bases between. The germline V gene has CDR1 LGHNA and CDR2 YNFKEQ. The CDR3 runs 15 residues. CDR3 sequence reads: CASSQGLSGANVLTF. CDR3 in DNA: TGTGCCAGCAGCCAAGGGCTTTCTGGGGCCAACGTCCTGACTTTC.

The rearrangement links TRBV19 to TRBJ2-1; 9 positions agree with TRBD2. V gave up 1 base and J gave up 7 bases; unmatched junction bases: 5. Germline lookup yields CDR1 LNHDA and CDR2 SQIVND (reference sequence). There are 15 residues in the CDR3. CDR3 loop: CASSIGGGRGNEQFF. In DNA form, the CDR3 reads TGTGCCAGTAGTATAGGCGGCGGGAGGGGAAATGAGCAGTTCTTC.

This rearrangement joins TRBV25-1 to TRBJ2-4; 8 bases map to TRBD2. Losses at the gene ends were 2 bases for V and 0 bases for J; bases not matched to a gene: 0. Germline V gene lookup returns CDR1 MGHDK and CDR2 SYGVNS. The CDR3 is 15 amino acids. CDR3 in amino acids: CASSERGGAKNIQYF. CDR3 bases: TGTGCCAGCAGTGAACGGGGGGGAGCCAAAAACATTCAGTACTTC.

The rearrangement links TRBV10-1 to TRBJ1-3, with D possibly matching TRBD1 (5 bases). CDR3 size: 16 residues. CDR1 is WNHNN, CDR2 SYGVQD, per germline (reference sequence). The germline V and J ends were trimmed by 11 bases and 6 bases, with 26 bases remaining between them. The CDR3 region is CAPQSQRDPNQNTIYF. CDR3 coding DNA: TGCGCCCCCCAGAGCCAGCGGGACCCTAATCAAAACACCATATATTTT.

The sample holds one count of this clone. The V gene is TRBV29-1, the J gene TRBJ2-2, with 12 bases lining up with TRBD2. The J segment lost 5 bases and the V segment lost 7 bases, leaving 11 bases of the junction unmatched. The CDR3 is made up of 16 amino acids. The germline V gene has CDR1 SQVTM and CDR2 ANQGSEA. The CDR3 protein is CSAAGLAGTVTGELFF. The CDR3 DNA is TGCAGCGCAGCAGGACTAGCGGGAACGGTTACCGGGGAGCTGTTTTTT.